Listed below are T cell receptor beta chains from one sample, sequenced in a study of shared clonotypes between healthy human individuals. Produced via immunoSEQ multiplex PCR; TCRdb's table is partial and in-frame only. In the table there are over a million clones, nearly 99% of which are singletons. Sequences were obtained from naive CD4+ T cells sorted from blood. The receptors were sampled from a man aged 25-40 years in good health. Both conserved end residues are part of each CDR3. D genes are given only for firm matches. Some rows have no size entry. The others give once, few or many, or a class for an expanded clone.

cdr3_aa: CASYSLPYEQFF
cdr3_nt: TGTGCCAGTTATTCTCTCCCCTATGAGCAGTTCTTC
j_call: TRBJ2-1
v_call: TRBV28
clone_size: NA
d_call: NA

cdr3_aa: CASSLQGISKNIQYF
cdr3_nt: TGCGCCAGCAGCTTACAGGGAATTAGCAAAAACATTCAGTACTTC
j_call: TRBJ2-4
v_call: TRBV5-1
clone_size: NA
d_call: NA

cdr3_aa: CSVEHGDTQYF
cdr3_nt: TGCAGCGTTGAACACGGGGATACGCAGTATTTT
j_call: TRBJ2-3
v_call: TRBV29-1
clone_size: NA
d_call: NA

cdr3_aa: CASSLVSGGFTEAFF
cdr3_nt: TGTGCCAGCAGCTTGGTGTCAGGGGGATTCACTGAAGCTTTCTTT
j_call: TRBJ1-1
v_call: TRBV5-5
clone_size: once
d_call: TRBD1

cdr3_aa: CASSLVLLAGDTGELFF
cdr3_nt: TGTGCCAGCAGCTTAGTTTTACTAGCGGGAGACACCGGGGAGCTGTTTTTT
j_call: TRBJ2-2
v_call: TRBV7-8
clone_size: NA
d_call: TRBD2

cdr3_aa: CASSTGSWQYF
cdr3_nt: TGTGCCAGCAGTACCGGGTCGTGGCAGTACTTC
j_call: TRBJ2-7
v_call: TRBV6-5
clone_size: NA
d_call: NA

cdr3_aa: CASSQQSGSRLEQYF
cdr3_nt: TGCGCCAGCAGCCAACAAAGCGGGAGCCGGCTCGAGCAGTACTTC
j_call: TRBJ2-7
v_call: TRBV4-1
clone_size: NA
d_call: TRBD2

cdr3_aa: CAITGTGGDYGYTF
cdr3_nt: TGTGCCATCACCGGGACAGGGGGCGACTATGGCTACACCTTC
j_call: TRBJ1-2
v_call: TRBV10-3
clone_size: NA
d_call: TRBD1

cdr3_aa: CASSFRRETEAFF
cdr3_nt: TGTGCCAGCAGTTTCCGGAGGGAAACTGAAGCTTTCTTT
j_call: TRBJ1-1
v_call: TRBV27
clone_size: once
d_call: NA

cdr3_aa: CATWDSGTGELFF
cdr3_nt: TGTGCCACCTGGGACAGTGGCACCGGGGAGCTGTTTTTT
j_call: TRBJ2-2
v_call: TRBV28
clone_size: NA
d_call: TRBD1

cdr3_aa: CASSLPGGEKLFF
cdr3_nt: TGTGCCAGCAGTCTCCCGGGCGGTGAAAAACTGTTTTTT
j_call: TRBJ1-4
v_call: TRBV7-2
clone_size: NA
d_call: NA

cdr3_aa: CASSLALTNTGELFF
cdr3_nt: TGCGCCAGCAGCTTGGCTCTCACTAACACCGGGGAGCTGTTTTTT
j_call: TRBJ2-2
v_call: TRBV5-1
clone_size: NA
d_call: NA

cdr3_aa: CASSLDPGIQHF
cdr3_nt: TGTGCCAGCTCCCTAGACCCGGGGATCCAGCATTTT
j_call: TRBJ1-5
v_call: TRBV18
clone_size: NA
d_call: NA

cdr3_aa: CASSLGTAQPGNTIYF
cdr3_nt: TGTGCCAGCAGCCTTGGGACAGCCCAACCAGGAAACACCATATATTTT
j_call: TRBJ1-3
v_call: TRBV9
clone_size: NA
d_call: TRBD1

cdr3_aa: CASTQGTDMNTGELFF
cdr3_nt: TGTGCCAGCACGCAGGGGACGGACATGAACACCGGGGAGCTGTTTTTT
j_call: TRBJ2-2
v_call: TRBV2
clone_size: NA
d_call: NA